Below, one T cell receptor beta chain is given with its context. The data stem from a study of shared clonotypes between healthy human individuals. Naive CD8 populations comprised CD45RO-negative cells positively selected for CCR7, excluding terminally differentiated effector memory CD45RA+ cells. V was clipped by 4 bases and J by 4 bases, with 13 bases between them. The germline V gene has CDR1 SEHNR and CDR2 FQNEAQ (reference sequence). This CDR3 has 14 residues. The protocol was immunoSEQ multiplex PCR, while the TCRdb copy is restricted to in-frame clones and leaves out a portion. Found here are around 600,000 clones, around 95% of them singletons; the top ten hold over 0.1%.

The chain employs TRBV7-9 and TRBJ2-5; D is unclear. The sequence came from a woman aged 30 to 39 in good health. Sequenced input: naive CD8+ T cells sorted from blood. The CDR3 region is CASSSPSSPETQYF. CDR3 DNA: TGTGCCAGCAGCTCCCCTTCGTCTCCAGAGACCCAGTACTTC. The full variable domain, completed using reference TRBV7-9 and TRBJ2-5, is DTGVSQNPRHKITKRGQNVTFRCDPISEHNRLYWYRQTLGQGPEFLTYFQNEAQLEKSRLLSDRFSAERPKGSFSTLEIQRTEQGDSAMYLCASSSPSSPETQYFGPGTRLLVL.